Included here is one T cell receptor (beta chain) sequence, with context. The data were obtained in a study of blood T cell repertoires in COVID-19. Study context: The samples span acute and convalescent COVID-19 from the United States, Italy and Spain. Sample material is recorded as cDNA or gDNA derived from T cells, B-cell-depleted T cells, or PBMCs.

Germline V CDR1 and CDR2: KGHSH, LQKENI. There are 16 residues in the CDR3. The V and J ends lost 2 bases and 4 bases, in that order; junction bases with no gene match: 4. In the original analysis: By means of reference gene primer amplification, nucleated cell counts were estimated. The repertoire was sequenced with immunoSEQ multiplex PCR; TCRdb's copy has only in-frame clones and lacks some. The DNA was the basis for D and trimming; V, J and clone size are from that table. The table shows fewer than 300,000 clones, with approximately 86% occurring only once. This chain joins TRBV18 and TRBJ2-2, with 10 positions matching TRBD2. The sequencing sample was made of peripheral blood. The clonotype was recovered from a young woman with acute or convalescent COVID-19. Written as DNA, the CDR3 is TGTGCCAGCTCACCAGAGGTAGCGGGAGGCACCGGGGAGCTGTTTTTT. It translates to CASSPEVAGGTGELFF.